Shown below are 9 T cell receptor beta chains from a single sample sequenced in a study of T cells in women clearing cervical HPV infection. The protocol was immunoSEQ multiplex PCR, while the TCRdb copy is restricted to in-frame clones and leaves out a portion. The sample table sets out under 50,000 clones. Specimen: blood buffy coat. The receptors stem from a woman aged 18-70 years with a cervical HPV16 infection that either progressed to CIN3+ or cleared (not recorded which).

About this clone: The read halts 3 residues ahead of the CDR3 end, with the missing end drawn from the germline J gene. The V gene is TRBV19, the J gene TRBJ2-3; D gene ambiguous. Trimming shortened V by 6 bases and J by 2 bases, and 3 bases separated the two germline ends. This CDR3 contains 11 residues. Germline lookup yields CDR1 LNHDA and CDR2 SQIVND (reference sequence). The CDR3 spells CASRATDTQYF. Incomplete CDR3 DNA: TGTGCCAGTAGGGCCACAGATACG.

Note on this clone: The CDR3 end lies 3 residues beyond the end of the read and is filled in from the germline J gene. V usage is TRBV20-1 and J usage is TRBJ2-1, with TRBD2 matching 10 bases. Germline CDR1 is DFQATT and CDR2 is SNEGSKA (reference sequence). V lost 1 base, J lost 3 bases, and 6 bases stayed unmatched. The CDR3 sequence is 16 residues long. CDR3 bases read: TGCAGTGCTAGAGGGGACCTAGCGGGAGACTACAATGAG. It specifies CSARGDLAGDYNE. Given in full, the CDR3 is CSARGDLAGDYNEQFF.

Of note for this clone: With the read ending 3 residues before the CDR3 end, the germline J gene is used to fill in that end. The gene calls are TRBV11-3 and TRBJ2-7, with TRBD1 identical over 7 bases. Germline V lookup: CDR1 SGHNT, CDR2 YENEEA. The CDR3 spans 12 residues. Trimming cost V 10 bases and J 1 base; bases outside gene matches: 4. The CDR3 region is CATATGSYEQYF. The sequenced part of the CDR3 DNA is TGTGCCACTGCGACAGGGTCCTACGAG. Full variable domain (rest looked up from reference TRBV11-3 and TRBJ2-7): EAGVVQSPRYKIIEKKQPVAFWCNPISGHNTLYWYLQNLGQGPELLIRYENEEAVDDSQLPKDRFSAERLKGVDSTLKIQPAELGDSAVYLCATATGSYEQYFGPGTRLTVT.

As concerns this clone: The read ends 3 residues before the CDR3 terminus; that terminus is restored from the germline J gene. The chain carries TRBV29-1 and TRBJ2-3; TRBD2 aligns across 10 bases. Looked up from germline, CDR1 is SQVTM and CDR2 is ANQGSEA. The CDR3 has 15 amino acids. After removal of 8 bases from V and 3 bases from J, the junction contained 11 bases not matched to a gene. CDR3 DNA, as far as it was read: TGCAGCTTAATCTTGAGCGGGGGGGCTACAGATACG. This codes for CSLILSGGATDT. The full CDR3 sequence reads CSLILSGGATDTQYF.

Note on this clone: The read ends 3 residues early relative to the CDR3; the germline J gene fills the gap. The chain is built from TRBV19 and TRBJ1-1; D possibly corresponds to TRBD1 (6 bases). The ends were cut back, 5 bases at V and 1 base at J, with 14 bases in the middle. CDR3 size: 15 residues. From germline, CDR1 is LNHDA and CDR2 SQIVND (reference sequence). CDR3 protein: CASSLPGTTNTEAFF. The DNA read from the CDR3 is TGTGCCAGTAGTCTCCCCGGGACAACGAACACTGAA.

Of note for this clone: Coverage ceases 3 residues before the CDR3 finishes, and the germline J gene fills in the end. The chain links TRBV20-1 to TRBJ1-3, with no clear D. In germline, CDR1 is DFQATT, CDR2 SNEGSKA (reference sequence). V lost 5 bases and J lost 1, with 9 bases in between. This CDR3 has 13 amino acids. Incomplete CDR3 DNA: TGCAGTGCTGTAGAGACTTCTGGAAACACC. Protein product: CSAVETSGNT. The full CDR3 protein reads CSAVETSGNTIYF.

As to this clone: The CDR3 end lies 3 residues beyond the end of the read and is filled in from the germline J gene. This chain links TRBV2 with TRBJ1-6; maybe TRBD1 (5 bases). This CDR3 comprises 14 residues. Germline CDR1 reads SNHLY; CDR2 reads FYNNEI. Partial CDR3 DNA: TGTGCCAGCACCTCCACAGGCGGAATCGGGCCC. It translates to CASTSTGGIGP. The complete CDR3 sequence is CASTSTGGIGPLHF.

Points on this clone: The read ends 3 residues before the CDR3 terminus; that terminus is restored from the germline J gene. The chain employs TRBV18 and TRBJ2-7; 7 nucleotides line up with TRBD1. The CDR3 length is 13 residues. Germline CDR1 is KGHSH and CDR2 is LQKENI. The trim removed 2 bases at V and 2 bases at J, leaving 0 bases unmatched. The CDR3 bases that were read are TGTGCCAGCTCACCAGGGACAGCCTACGAG. This encodes CASSPGTAYE. From start to end, the CDR3 is CASSPGTAYEQYF.

CDR3 bases read: TGCAGTGCTAGGGAACCAGGGAGGTCCCGGGAAAAA. Protein sequence: CSAREPGRSREK. The whole CDR3 protein is CSAREPGRSREKLFF. The chain has TRBV20-1 and TRBJ1-4, with D tentatively TRBD1 (5 bases). The read ends 3 residues before the CDR3 terminus; that terminus is restored from the germline J gene. V shed 3 bases and J shed 8 bases, with 19 bases lying between them. Germline CDR1 is DFQATT and CDR2 is SNEGSKA (reference sequence). This CDR3 spans 15 amino acids.